This paragraph reports one TCR beta chain. Other DNA sequences in this sample translate to the same CDR3. This entry belongs to a study of shared clonotypes between healthy human individuals. Study as a whole: A couple of women and a few men aged 18 to 49 made up the donors.

The CDR3 totals 12 residues. Trimming removed 3 bases at V and 1 base at J, with 4 bases between. CDR1 is MDHEN, CDR2 SYDVKM, per germline. Authors' methods: ImmunoSEQ sequences covered only the junction and lacked quality scores; filtering therefore differed. Assay used: immunoSEQ multiplex PCR; TCRdb lists only in-frame clones, some missing. That table is the source of V, J and clone size, and D and trimming were worked out from the DNA. The sample holds some 2,500,000 clones, approximately 90% seen once. The chain employs TRBV28 and TRBJ2-7; the D is unclear. This receptor was identified in a man between 18 and 35 years old in good health. Some clones in this sample may be carry-over from other donors' samples. The sequencing sample was made of naive CD4+ T cells from PBMCs. Sample subset: CD45RA+ positively selected. Here the CDR3 reads CASSFDSYEQYF. CDR3 bases: TGTGCCAGCAGTTTCGATTCCTACGAGCAGTACTTC.